Listed here are 19 T cell receptor beta chains from one sample, sequenced in a study of T cells in Graves' hyperthyroidism and ophthalmopathy. TCR beta CDR3 regions were amplified from RNA transcripts. Researchers ran a first-round RT-PCR on the TCR CDR3 using the HTBI primer set. A single record per CDR3 protein comes from TCRdb applying MiXCR to the multiplex PCR reads. Of hundreds of thousands of distinct CDR3 sequences listed, over 12% are singletons. The sequenced sample was blood. These TCRs come from a woman between 40 and 55 years old with Graves' ophthalmopathy.

The genes are TRBV7-3 and TRBJ2-7; 11 bases map to TRBD1. Looked up from germline, CDR1 is SGHTA and CDR2 is FQGTGA. J lost 3 bases, V lost 7 bases, and 8 bases had no gene match. The CDR3 spans 15 residues. The CDR3 is CASTTRTGGLYEQYF. CDR3 in DNA: TGTGCCAGCACTACTAGGACAGGGGGCCTCTACGAGCAGTACTTC.

This clonotype was seen repeatedly, ten times or more. A read error may produce the germline difference seen at one junction end. J is TRBJ1-1 and V is TRBV6-5, with D unresolved. Germline values: CDR1 MNHEY, CDR2 SVGAGI. The CDR3 consists of 12 residues. The CDR3 sequence is CASSNSGVEAFF. The CDR3 nucleotides read TGTGCCAGCAGTAACTCCGGAGTTGAAGCTTTCTTT.

This clonotype was observed at least ten times. This chain connects TRBV6-1 to TRBJ2-7, with 11 bases matching TRBD2. Germline V gene sequence: CDR1 MNHNS, CDR2 SASEGT. There are 17 residues in the CDR3. Trimming took 2 bases from V and 9 from J; bases not matched to a gene: 15. The CDR3, as DNA: TGTGCCAGCAGTGAATTGGGGGGGACTAGCGGCCGTTCGGGGCAGTACTTC. Translating it yields CASSELGGTSGRSGQYF.

The rearrangement uses TRBV29-1 and TRBJ1-1; possibly TRBD1 for D (6 bases). This CDR3 is 16 amino acids long. Germline V gene lookup returns CDR1 SQVTM and CDR2 ANQGSEA. Trimming took off 8 bases at V and 4 bases at J, with 26 bases between the two ends. In DNA, the CDR3 is TGCAGCTCTTTATTAACGCTCGGGGGCTCGGTCACTGAAGCTTTCTTT. Residues: CSSLLTLGGSVTEAFF.

The chain has TRBV11-2 and TRBJ2-2, with TRBD1 matching over 8 bases. The V gene end was trimmed by 5 bases and the J gene end by 1 base; junction bases not matched to a gene: 6. Germline V gene sequence: CDR1 SGHAT, CDR2 FQNNGV. The CDR3 consists of 16 residues. The CDR3 region is CASSRWTGLNTGELFF. As DNA, the CDR3 is TGTGCCAGCAGCCGATGGACAGGGTTGAACACCGGGGAGCTGTTTTTT.

This clonotype was detected only a few times. The rearrangement joins TRBV30 to TRBJ2-7, with TRBD2 as a possible D gene (7 bases). Germline V lookup: CDR1 GTSNPN, CDR2 SVGIG (reference sequence). The CDR3 has 15 amino acids. Trimming took 2 bases from V and 5 from J, leaving 19 bases between them. The CDR3 nucleotides are TGTGCCTGGAGTCTCCTAGCGGAGGGGGACCACGAGCAGTACTTC. It translates to CAWSLLAEGDHEQYF.

This clonotype was counted at least ten times. The rearrangement uses TRBV15 and TRBJ1-1; 11 nucleotides align to TRBD1. The V gene's germline CDR1 is LNHNV and CDR2 YYDKDF (reference sequence). CDR3 length equals 17 residues. J gave up 1 base and V 2 bases, and 6 bases lay outside the gene matches. CDR3 nucleotides: TGTGCCACCAGCAGATTCGGGACAGGGGGAAGGAACACTGAAGCTTTCTTT. The encoded protein is CATSRFGTGGRNTEAFF.

The table lists this clonotype with many counts. The chain links TRBV5-1 to TRBJ2-2; 7 nucleotides align to TRBD2. The CDR3 extends over 19 amino acids. Trimming removed 0 bases from V and 3 bases from J; junction bases left unmatched: 14. Germline V gene data show CDR1 as SGHRS and CDR2 as YFSETQ. CDR3 nucleotide sequence: TGCGCCAGCAGCTTGGCCCAGGCTGGGCGCGCGGGAGACACCGGGGAGCTGTTTTTT. Amino acid sequence: CASSLAQAGRAGDTGELFF.

This clonotype has ten or more counts. The chain carries TRBV27 and TRBJ1-2; a weak D match, TRBD1 (6 bases). V was cut by 4 bases and J by 4 bases, with 19 bases left in between. CDR1 and CDR2 from the germline V gene are MNHEY and SMNVEV (reference sequence). There are 16 residues in the CDR3. This CDR3 reads CASSSIRGFVPYGYTF. For the CDR3, the DNA is TGTGCCAGCAGTTCGATCAGGGGATTTGTTCCCTATGGCTACACCTTC.

This clonotype was picked up many times. This chain uses TRBV20-1 with TRBJ2-7; 13 nucleotides line up with TRBD2. Trimming removed 4 bases from V and 7 bases from J; junction bases left unmatched: 7. Germline V gene sequence: CDR1 DFQATT, CDR2 SNEGSKA (reference sequence). This CDR3 comprises 14 residues. CDR3 in amino acids: CSATGLAGVREQYF. The DNA of the CDR3 is TGCAGTGCTACAGGACTAGCGGGAGTGCGAGAGCAGTACTTC.

This clonotype was observed at least ten times. The genes are TRBV29-1 and TRBJ2-5; D is perhaps TRBD2 (7 bases). This CDR3 spans 13 amino acids. V lost 5 bases, J lost 4 bases, and 14 bases lay in between. The germline V gene has CDR1 SQVTM and CDR2 ANQGSEA. Written as DNA, the CDR3 is TGCAGCGTTCGGGGGGCAACCCGAGAGACCCAGTACTTC. Amino acid sequence: CSVRGATRETQYF.

A few counts support this clonotype. The rearrangement uses TRBV6-1 and TRBJ1-2; D may be TRBD1 (6 bases). From germline, CDR1 is MNHNS and CDR2 SASEGT. The V gene lost 5 bases and the J gene lost 8 bases, with 18 bases spanning the gap. The CDR3 contains 14 residues. The CDR3 DNA follows: TGTGCCAGCAGTCTCTTCCGGGACAAGGAAGGCTACACCTTC. Amino acids: CASSLFRDKEGYTF.

This chain uses TRBV20-1 with TRBJ2-7; 7 positions agree with TRBD1. The germline V gene encodes CDR1 DFQATT and CDR2 SNEGSKA (reference sequence). V lost 4 bases to trimming and J lost 3 bases; unmatched junction nucleotides: 6. This CDR3 is 13 amino acids long. CDR3 amino acids: CSATGTDLYEQYF. Written as DNA, the CDR3 is TGCAGTGCTACCGGGACAGATCTCTACGAGCAGTACTTC.

The chain combines TRBV4-3 with TRBJ2-2; TRBD2 agrees at 7 bases. After removal of 0 bases from V and 4 bases from J, the junction contained 5 bases not matched to a gene. This CDR3 is built from 16 residues. The germline CDR1 and CDR2 sequences are LGHNA and YSLEER. CDR3: CASSQESGGSTGELFF. CDR3 bases: TGCGCCAGCAGCCAAGAATCGGGGGGAAGCACCGGGGAGCTGTTTTTT.

This clonotype has a count of ten or more. This rearrangement joins TRBV28 to TRBJ2-7; D may be TRBD1 (6 bases). Germline loops: CDR1 MDHEN, CDR2 SYDVKM. V was trimmed by 3 bases and J by 5 bases, leaving 11 bases between them. The CDR3 has 13 residues. Here the CDR3 reads CASSFRGRDEQYF. The DNA of the CDR3 is TGTGCCAGCAGTTTCAGGGGAAGGGACGAGCAGTACTTC.

This clonotype was picked up a small number of times. The rearrangement joins TRBV12-3 or TRBV12-4 to TRBJ2-5; D remains unclear. V shed 7 bases and J shed 2 bases, with 14 bases lying between them. The length of the CDR3 is 14 residues. CDR3 in DNA: TGTGCCAGCAAACAAGGGTCCCCACAAGAGACCCAGTACTTC. This codes for CASKQGSPQETQYF.

The rearrangement uses TRBV6-5 and TRBJ1-2; the match to TRBD1 covers 10 bases. This CDR3 comprises 16 residues. CDR1 and CDR2 (germline): MNHEY, SVGAGI. The V gene end was trimmed by 0 bases and the J gene end by 7 bases; junction bases not matched to a gene: 8. DNA of the CDR3: TGTGCCAGCAGTTACTCGCGGACAGGGGGGTTTGGTGGCTACACCTTC. Residues: CASSYSRTGGFGGYTF.

This clonotype has ten or more counts. The chain carries TRBV20-1 and TRBJ2-5; a weak D match, TRBD1 (5 bases). The CDR3 sequence is 13 residues long. V lost 5 bases and J 4 bases, leaving 14 bases between the germline ends. Germline V CDR1 and CDR2: DFQATT, SNEGSKA (reference sequence). In DNA form, the CDR3 reads TGCAGTGCTGTCCAGGGCGGCCCAGAGACCCAGTACTTC. Translating gives CSAVQGGPETQYF.

In its sample, this clonotype was seen many times. The chain couples TRBV19 to TRBJ1-1; D perhaps matches TRBD1 (5 bases). Germline V CDR1 and CDR2: LNHDA, SQIVND (reference sequence). The V gene lost 5 bases and the J gene lost 0 bases, with 13 bases spanning the gap. CDR3 length: 15 amino acids. The CDR3 loop is CASSPRQYLNTEAFF. Here the CDR3 DNA reads TGTGCCAGTAGTCCACGACAGTATTTGAACACTGAAGCTTTCTTT.